The clone carrying this TCR beta chain was counted only a few times. As yet, its antigen is unknown. They built TCR cDNA with 5'RACE template switching, a step that put in a universal primer site and UMIs. TCRdb reanalysed the 5' RACE reads using MiXCR and keeps one entry per CDR3 protein. The repertoire holds fewer than 150,000 distinct CDR3 sequences, with 7.7% as singletons. This CDR3 has 14 amino acids. V shed 3 bases and J shed 5 bases, with 14 bases lying between them. The data belong to a study of T cells after yellow fever vaccination. About the study: When fractions had low cell numbers, they were prepared with SMART-Seq v4 Ultra Low Input. Study-level results: Among primary-vaccination clones, most reappeared after the booster, at around 97% for CD4 and 85% to 90% for CD8. Abundant clonotypes from the bulk population could have been carried over as contaminants into FACS-sorted repertoires.

This specimen consisted of CD4+ T cells sorted from PBMCs, obtained 5 days after the yellow fever booster vaccination. The gene calls are TRBV12-3 or TRBV12-4 and TRBJ2-7; the D gene is possibly TRBD1 (5 bases). The clonotype originates from a man aged 30-40 years who received the YFV17D yellow fever vaccine. The CDR3 DNA is TGTGCCAGCAGTTTTTCCAGCAGGGTAGACGAGCAGTACTTC. Its translation is CASSFSSRVDEQYF.